This TCR beta chain emerged from a study of beta chain features in type 1 diabetes. The study's findings and limits: When Type 1 diabetes patients were examined, their TCRB CDR3s proved moderately but significantly shorter in all four CD4+ subsets. Naive, central memory and Treg TCRB repertoires seemed to resemble each other more closely in patients than they did in healthy donors. More deletions and fewer insertions at VDJ junctions were seen in type 1 diabetes patients.

Sequencing targeted expressed TCRB transcripts, as all isolated RNA had been reverse transcribed. The read count averaged around 3.6 million across naive, central memory and regulatory T cell samples. The assay was immunoSEQ multiplex PCR, and TCRdb's table has in-frame clones only and misses some. The table records about 160,000 clones, around 8% of them present only once. This clone was counted a few times. Antigen specificity is unknown. Purity (above 95%) was reached by all sorted populations. The V gene's germline CDR1 is SGHTA and CDR2 FQGNSA. V lost 5 bases, J lost 5 bases, and 13 bases lay in between. The CDR3 runs 14 residues.

The TCR comes from a middle-aged woman with type 1 diabetes. The sequenced sample was central memory CD4+ T cells from blood. The J gene is TRBJ2-1, the V gene TRBV7-2; maybe TRBD2 (7 bases). Written as DNA, the CDR3 is TGTGCCAGCAGCCCAAGCGGGACACACAATGAGCAGTTCTTC. The encoded protein is CASSPSGTHNEQFF.